Listed below are T cell receptor beta chains from one sample, sequenced in a study of blood T cell repertoires in COVID-19. TCRdb's table, derived via immunoSEQ multiplex PCR, lists solely in-frame clones and lacks some. The sample records about 200,000 clones, approximately 84% being singletons. Sequencing was carried out using peripheral blood. These receptors came from a human donor with acute or convalescent COVID-19. The donor label of this sample is uncertain. The CDR3 runs from the conserved cysteine through the conserved F or W. D genes are given only for firm matches. Not all rows give a size; the values are once, few, many and, for expanded clones, a class.

j_gene | d_gene | abundance | len | v_gene | CDR3nt | CDR3aa
TRBJ2-7 | TRBD2 | - | 14 | TRBV14 | TGTGCCAGCAGCGTCTCGGGAGGGCCGGGCGAGCAGTACTTC | CASSVSGGPGEQYF
TRBJ2-2 | TRBD1 | - | 15 | TRBV19 | TGTGCCAGTAGGCAAGGACAGGGGGCCACCGGGGAGCTGTTTTTT | CASRQGQGATGELFF
TRBJ1-3 | - | - | 15 | TRBV7-3 | TGTGCCAGCAGCGGGGGAGGAGGTTATGGAAACACCATATATTTT | CASSGGGGYGNTIYF
TRBJ2-1 | - | - | 14 | TRBV6-5 | TGTGCCAGCTCGAGACTTATCTCCTACAATGAGCAGTTCTTC | CASSRLISYNEQFF
TRBJ2-5 | - | - | 13 | TRBV12-3/TRBV12-4 | TGTGCCAGCAGACCCAGGGGACGGGAGACCCAGTACTTC | CASRPRGRETQYF
TRBJ1-6 | - | - | 15 | TRBV3-1/TRBV3-2 | TGTGCCAGCAGCCAACTATCGGGGTCGAATTCACCCCTCCACTTT | CASSQLSGSNSPLHF
TRBJ2-2 | - | many | 14 | TRBV19 | TGTGCCAGTAGTATACAGGGAACCACCGGGGAGCTGTTTTTT | CASSIQGTTGELFF
TRBJ1-5 | - | once | 15 | TRBV11-2 | TGTGCCAGCAGCAAATACACCGGAAGGGGCCAGCCCCAGCATTTT | CASSKYTGRGQPQHF
TRBJ2-3 | - | - | 15 | TRBV12-1 | TGTGCCAGCAGCTTGACAGGGAGAAGCACAGATACGCAGTATTTT | CASSLTGRSTDTQYF
TRBJ2-7 | - | - | 14 | TRBV28 | TGTGCCAGCAGTTTGAGTCGGCAGGGCTACGAGCAGTACTTC | CASSLSRQGYEQYF
TRBJ1-3 | - | - | 18 | TRBV27 | TGTGCCAGCAGTTTTCGACAGGCGAAGATGAACTCTGGAAACACCATATATTTT | CASSFRQAKMNSGNTIYF
TRBJ2-1 | TRBD2 | once | 18 | TRBV10-3 | TGTGCCATCAGTGAGTCAATAGCGGGGTGGAGCTCCTACAATGAGCAGTTCTTC | CAISESIAGWSSYNEQFF
TRBJ2-4 | - | - | 12 | TRBV5-6 | TGTGCCAGCAGCCTACAGGGAGACATTCAGTACTTC | CASSLQGDIQYF
TRBJ1-2 | - | - | 14 | TRBV6-6 | TGTGCCAGCAGTTTGACAGGCCCTAACTATGGCTACACCTTC | CASSLTGPNYGYTF
TRBJ2-3 | - | - | 14 | TRBV5-4 | TGTGCCAGCAGCGTCGGGTCCTCGGGAGATACGCAGTATTTT | CASSVGSSGDTQYF
TRBJ2-1 | - | - | 17 | TRBV5-1 | TGCGCCAGCAGCTTTGCGCCGGGGGGGACAGACTACAATGAGCAGTTCTTC | CASSFAPGGTDYNEQFF
TRBJ1-1 | - | once | 10 | TRBV29-1 | TGCAGCGGACAACACACTGAAGCTTTCTTT | CSGQHTEAFF
TRBJ1-3 | - | - | 16 | TRBV9 | TGTGCCAGCAGCGAGAGACAGGCTACAGGTGGAAACACCATATATTTT | CASSERQATGGNTIYF
TRBJ1-4 | - | - | 14 | TRBV25-1 | TGTGCCAGCAGTGAATATCGGGGATTTGAAAAACTGTTTTTT | CASSEYRGFEKLFF
TRBJ2-5 | TRBD2 | few | 17 | TRBV3-1/TRBV3-2 | TGTGCCAGCAGCCCCGGCCGACTAGCGGGAGGGGGGGAGACCCAGTACTTC | CASSPGRLAGGGETQYF
TRBJ2-1 | - | - | 13 | TRBV11-1 | TGTGCCAGCAGCTTAGCCAGGGGCGAAGAGCAGTTCTTC | CASSLARGEEQFF
TRBJ2-1 | - | once | 13 | TRBV5-6 | TGTGCCAGCAGCTTGGGACAGTACAATGAGCAGTTCTTC | CASSLGQYNEQFF
TRBJ2-1 | - | once | 14 | TRBV27 | TGTGCCAGCAGCCGCGGTCTAGCTAACAATGAGCAGTTCTTC | CASSRGLANNEQFF
TRBJ2-3 | TRBD1 | - | 14 | TRBV14 | TGTGCCAGCAGCCAATGGACAGGGGGAGATACGCAGTATTTT | CASSQWTGGDTQYF
TRBJ1-3 | - | - | 13 | TRBV6-5 | TGTGCCAGCACTCCCCCCGGGGGAAACACCATATATTTT | CASTPPGGNTIYF
TRBJ1-3 | - | - | 14 | TRBV28 | TGTGCCAGCACCCGTCAGCGCTCTGGAAACACCATATATTTT | CASTRQRSGNTIYF
TRBJ2-1 | TRBD2 | few | 14 | TRBV5-1 | TGCGCCAGCAGCTTGCTAGCGGGGTACAATGAGCAGTTCTTC | CASSLLAGYNEQFF
TRBJ1-4 | - | - | 15 | TRBV6-5 | TGTGCCAGCAGTTATTCTGGCAGTCCTAATGAAAAACTGTTTTTT | CASSYSGSPNEKLFF
TRBJ2-5 | TRBD2 | - | 15 | TRBV30 | TGTGCCTGGAGTGTATGGGCGGGAGATGGTGAGACCCAGTACTTC | CAWSVWAGDGETQYF
TRBJ1-1 | TRBD1 | - | 15 | TRBV9 | TGTGCCAGCAGCGCTAAGACAGGGATCAACACTGAAGCTTTCTTT | CASSAKTGINTEAFF
TRBJ2-7 | - | - | 13 | TRBV10-3 | TGTGCCATCAGTCGAACAATCGAGGGCGAGCAGTACTTC | CAISRTIEGEQYF